This T cell receptor (beta chain) originates from a study of shared clonotypes between healthy human individuals. Study-wide results and limits: A few donors had around 5.2% of their naive CD4 clonotypes in common. Generation probabilities were higher for clonotypes shared across all four sorted-subset donors than for unshared ones.

Naive CD8 populations comprised CD45RO-negative cells positively selected for CCR7, excluding terminally differentiated effector memory CD45RA+ cells. Adults of Caucasian background living in Nashville, Tennessee made up all donors. Authors' processing steps: Junction-only immunoSEQ sequences carried no quality scores, so filtering differed. TCRdb's copy holds only in-frame clones and misses some; the assay was immunoSEQ multiplex PCR. V, J and clone size were drawn from that table, and D and trimming were deduced from the DNA. Of around 2,000,000 clones in the sample, approximately 95% were seen once. Worth noting for this clone: Antigen: not known.

The receptor was derived from a man between 18 and 29 years old in good health. Sequencing input: naive CD8+ T cells sorted from blood.

In DNA, the CDR3 is TGTGCCAGCAGCAAGGACAGGGGGTCGACTGAAGCTTTCTTT. It yields the protein CASSKDRGSTEAFF. The rearrangement uses TRBV5-6 and TRBJ1-1; 10 bases align to TRBD1. CDR3 length: 14 amino acids. Germline assignment: CDR1 SGHDT and CDR2 YYEEEE. V gave up 4 bases and J gave up 5 bases; unmatched junction bases: 5. Drawing the rest from reference TRBV5-6 and TRBJ1-1, the complete variable domain is DAGVTQSPTHLIKTRGQQVTLRCSPKSGHDTVSWYQQALGQGPQFIFQYYEEEERQRGNFPDRFSGHQFPNYSSELNVNALLLGDSALYLCASSKDRGSTEAFFGQGTRLTVV.